The rows below give T cell receptor beta chains drawn from one sample of a study of CD8 T cells in ankylosing spondylitis. TCRdb re-analysed the 5' RACE reads in MiXCR, keeping a single row per CDR3 protein. The data contain some 250,000 distinct CDR3 sequences, roughly a quarter of them singletons. Sequencing used blood, either unsorted or a sorted T cell fraction (not recorded which). Receptors originate from a male donor with ankylosing spondylitis or in good health (not recorded which). The CDR3 runs from the conserved cysteine through the conserved F or W. The order of the fields is V gene, J gene, clone size, D gene, CDR3 length, CDR3 protein, CDR3 DNA. The D gene is left open where the match is weak. Clone size is stated in some rows and not others, as once, few, many or a class when expanded.

>TRBV12-3/TRBV12-4|TRBJ2-7|few|-|14
CASSLGVGNYEQYF
TGTGCCAGCAGTTTAGGCGTCGGCAACTACGAGCAGTACTTC
>TRBV12-3/TRBV12-4|TRBJ2-7|-|TRBD2|16
CASQRASGGGSHEQYF
TGTGCCAGCCAGCGGGCTTCTGGCGGGGGTAGTCACGAGCAGTACTTC
>TRBV20-1|TRBJ2-5|-|-|15
CSAPQTWGEQETQYF
TGCAGTGCGCCCCAAACATGGGGGGAACAAGAGACCCAGTACTTC
>TRBV12-3/TRBV12-4|TRBJ2-5|-|-|13
CASSSANQETQYF
TGTGCCAGCAGTTCGGCTAATCAAGAGACCCAGTACTTC
>TRBV7-6|TRBJ2-1|-|-|13
CASSLATGGGQFF
TGTGCCAGCAGCTTAGCTACAGGGGGGGGTCAGTTCTTC
>TRBV20-1|TRBJ2-7|-|-|13
CSALVPGSYEQYF
TGCAGTGCCCTCGTCCCGGGATCCTACGAGCAGTACTTC
>TRBV13|TRBJ2-1|-|-|17
CASSLGAAAAVYNEQFF
TGTGCCAGCAGCTTAGGCGCTGCAGCCGCCGTCTACAATGAGCAGTTCTTC
>TRBV20-1|TRBJ2-7|-|-|12
CSASGRNYEQYF
TGCAGTGCTAGCGGCAGGAACTACGAGCAGTACTTC
>TRBV25-1|TRBJ2-5|few|TRBD2|15
CASSVRTSSKETQYF
TGTGCCAGCAGTGTCCGGACTAGTTCTAAAGAGACCCAGTACTTC
>TRBV4-2|TRBJ2-5|many|TRBD2|17
CASSQGLAGAAQETQYF
TGTGCCAGCAGCCAAGGCCTAGCGGGGGCCGCTCAAGAGACCCAGTACTTC
>TRBV20-1|TRBJ2-5|few|-|17
CSARDPWKGLYQETQYF
TGCAGTGCTAGAGATCCTTGGAAAGGCCTGTACCAAGAGACCCAGTACTTC
>TRBV20-1|TRBJ2-5|-|-|19
CSLGGLRSRRGGGQETQYF
TGCAGCTTGGGGGGGCTTCGGTCAAGAAGAGGCGGAGGCCAAGAGACCCAGTACTTC
>TRBV20-1|TRBJ2-5|many|-|12
CSARSGTETQYF
TGCAGTGCTAGATCGGGGACGGAGACCCAGTACTTC
>TRBV5-1|TRBJ2-2|few|TRBD1|17
CASSLRGQGGGTGELFF
TGCGCCAGCAGCTTGAGGGGACAGGGTGGAGGAACCGGGGAGCTGTTTTTT
>TRBV5-6|TRBJ1-1|many|-|16
CASSPTGSQWGDEAFF
TGTGCCAGCAGCCCGACAGGAAGTCAGTGGGGGGATGAAGCTTTCTTT
>TRBV9|TRBJ1-1|few|-|13
CASCRGANTEAFF
TGTGCCAGCTGCCGGGGGGCGAACACTGAAGCTTTCTTT
>TRBV10-3|TRBJ1-5|-|TRBD1|15
CAIREGQALGAPQHF
TGTGCCATCAGAGAGGGACAGGCCCTTGGAGCGCCCCAGCATTTT
>TRBV20-1|TRBJ2-2|-|-|15
CSARDFQGYTGELFF
TGCAGTGCTAGAGACTTCCAAGGGTACACCGGGGAGCTGTTTTTT
>TRBV5-1|TRBJ2-3|-|TRBD1|15
CASSLAGTETDTQYF
TGCGCCAGCAGCTTGGCCGGGACAGAGACAGATACGCAGTATTTT
>TRBV4-1|TRBJ1-3|many|-|14
CASSLTGFGNTIYF
TGCGCCAGCAGCCTAACAGGTTTTGGAAACACCATATATTTT
>TRBV5-6|TRBJ2-1|many|TRBD1|16
CASSGSTGGLYNEQFF
TGTGCCAGCAGCGGATCGACAGGGGGCCTCTACAATGAGCAGTTCTTC
>TRBV5-5|TRBJ2-7|-|TRBD1|13
CASSFWDGTGRYF
TGTGCCAGCAGCTTTTGGGACGGGACAGGGCGGTACTTC
>TRBV29-1|TRBJ2-3|-|-|13
CSVGLQGFDTQYF
TGCAGCGTTGGTTTACAGGGCTTCGATACGCAGTATTTT
>TRBV12-3/TRBV12-4|TRBJ1-1|many|-|13
CASIWGGGTEAFF
TGTGCCAGCATTTGGGGGGGGGGTACTGAAGCTTTCTTT
>TRBV7-9|TRBJ1-2|many|-|12
CVSSLSREGYTF
TGTGTCAGCAGCTTAAGCCGGGAGGGCTACACCTTC
>TRBV10-3|TRBJ1-2|-|-|13
CAISETANYGYTF
TGTGCCATCAGTGAAACGGCGAACTATGGCTACACCTTC
>TRBV7-9|TRBJ2-1|many|TRBD2|15
CASSLKGGGANEQFF
TGTGCCAGCAGCTTAAAGGGCGGGGGGGCGAATGAGCAGTTCTTC
>TRBV19|TRBJ2-2|-|-|16
CASSPGSHANTGELFF
TGTGCCAGTTCCCCAGGGTCCCATGCAAACACCGGGGAGCTGTTTTTT
>TRBV12-3/TRBV12-4|TRBJ1-2|few|-|13
CASSFTTNYGYTF
TGTGCCAGCAGTTTTACTACTAACTATGGCTACACCTTC